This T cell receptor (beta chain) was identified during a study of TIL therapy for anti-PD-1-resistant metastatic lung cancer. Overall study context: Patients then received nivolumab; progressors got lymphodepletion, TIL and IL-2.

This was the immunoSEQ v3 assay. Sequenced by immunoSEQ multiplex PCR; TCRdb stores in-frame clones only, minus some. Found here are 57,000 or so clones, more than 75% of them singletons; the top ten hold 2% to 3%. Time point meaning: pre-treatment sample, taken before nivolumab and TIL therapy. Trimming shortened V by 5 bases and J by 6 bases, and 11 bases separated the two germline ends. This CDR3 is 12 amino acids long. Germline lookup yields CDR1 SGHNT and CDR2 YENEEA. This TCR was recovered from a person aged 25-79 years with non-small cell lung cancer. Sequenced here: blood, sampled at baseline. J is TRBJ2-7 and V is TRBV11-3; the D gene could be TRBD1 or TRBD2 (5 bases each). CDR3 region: CASSTTGGEQYF. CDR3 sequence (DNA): TGTGCCAGCAGCACAACAGGAGGCGAGCAGTACTTC.